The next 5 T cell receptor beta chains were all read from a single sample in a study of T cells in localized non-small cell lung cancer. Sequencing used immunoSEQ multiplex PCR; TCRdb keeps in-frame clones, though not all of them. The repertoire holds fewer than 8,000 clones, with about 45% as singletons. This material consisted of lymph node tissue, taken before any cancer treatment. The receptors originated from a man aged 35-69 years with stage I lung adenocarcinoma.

DNA for the CDR3: TGCAGCGCCATCGGGACTGCCGAGGACTTCTCCTACAATGAGCAGTTCTTC. Its protein is CSAIGTAEDFSYNEQFF. The V and J genes are TRBV29-1 and TRBJ2-1, with a weak D call TRBD2 (6 bases). This CDR3 spans 17 amino acids. CDR1 SQVTM and CDR2 ANQGSEA come from the germline V gene. The V end was cut by 7 bases, the J end by 0 bases, with 22 bases between.

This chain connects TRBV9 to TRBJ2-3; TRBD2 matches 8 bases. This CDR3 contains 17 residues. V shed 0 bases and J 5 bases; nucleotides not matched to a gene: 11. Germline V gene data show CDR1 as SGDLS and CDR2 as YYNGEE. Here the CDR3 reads CASSVAGSGVEIDTQYF. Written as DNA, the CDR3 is TGTGCCAGCAGCGTAGCAGGTAGCGGGGTCGAGATAGATACGCAGTATTTT.

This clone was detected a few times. This chain's CDR3 is CASSIGQFYGYTF. CDR3 nucleotide sequence: TGTGCCAGTAGTATCGGACAGTTCTATGGCTACACCTTC. The chain employs TRBV19 and TRBJ1-2; D may be TRBD1 (6 bases). Germline V gene data show CDR1 as LNHDA and CDR2 as SQIVND (reference sequence). CDR3 length equals 13 residues. Trimming removed 3 bases at V and 4 bases at J, with 9 bases between.

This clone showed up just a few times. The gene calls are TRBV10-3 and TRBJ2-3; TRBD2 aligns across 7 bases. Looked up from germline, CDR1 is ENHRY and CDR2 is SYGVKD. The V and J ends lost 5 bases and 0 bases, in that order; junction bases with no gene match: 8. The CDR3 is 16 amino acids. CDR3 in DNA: TGTGCCATCAGTCTTGGGAGCGGGACTAGCACAGATACGCAGTATTTT. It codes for CAISLGSGTSTDTQYF.

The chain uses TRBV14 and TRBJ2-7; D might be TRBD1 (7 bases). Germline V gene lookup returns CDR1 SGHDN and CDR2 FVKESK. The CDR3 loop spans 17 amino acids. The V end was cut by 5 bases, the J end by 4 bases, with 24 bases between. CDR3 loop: CASSGTEGAWRDYEQYF. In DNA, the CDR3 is TGTGCCAGCAGCGGGACAGAGGGAGCCTGGAGGGATTACGAGCAGTACTTC.